This entry is about one TCR beta chain. What it recognizes is unknown. It was autoimmune disease history or systemic immunosuppression that excluded patients. Cycle 7 day 1, cycle 4 day 1, and baseline were the timepoints at which blood was sampled. Repertoires were generated with immunoSEQ multiplex PCR, while TCRdb's copy carries only in-frame clones and drops some. The sample includes 5,500 to 7,500 clones, 80% to 85% of them seen just once. This CDR3 contains 17 residues. V trimming: 1 base; J trimming: 5 bases; junction bases outside the gene matches: 7. Per germline, CDR1 SGHRS and CDR2 YFSETQ. This sample is part of a study of OX40 agonist ivuxolimab in advanced cancers. Study details: Patients were 82.7% male with ages roughly 20 to 85, mean approximately 55.

Study-level results: Within 6 weeks, CD4+ and CD8+ blood T cells expanded clonally at 0.1 to 3.0 mg/kg.

This receptor was obtained from an adult with an advanced solid tumor such as melanoma, head and neck, liver or kidney cancer. This specimen was CD4+ or CD8+ T cells sorted from blood, taken in a trial of the OX40 agonist ivuxolimab. This rearrangement joins TRBV5-1 to TRBJ2-2; 11 bases line up with TRBD2. The CDR3: CASSLNLAGGGTGELFF. The CDR3 DNA reads as TGCGCCAGCAGCTTGAACCTAGCGGGAGGTGGGACCGGGGAGCTGTTTTTT.